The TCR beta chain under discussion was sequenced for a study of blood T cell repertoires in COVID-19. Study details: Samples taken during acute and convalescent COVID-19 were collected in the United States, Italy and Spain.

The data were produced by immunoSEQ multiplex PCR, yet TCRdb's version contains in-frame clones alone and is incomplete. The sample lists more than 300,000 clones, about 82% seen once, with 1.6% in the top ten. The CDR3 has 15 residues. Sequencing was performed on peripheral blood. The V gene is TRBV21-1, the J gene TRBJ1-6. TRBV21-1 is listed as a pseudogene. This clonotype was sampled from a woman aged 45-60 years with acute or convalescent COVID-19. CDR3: CASSKGEGPGSPLHF. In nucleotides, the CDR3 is TGTGCCAGCAGCAAAGGGGAGGGGCCAGGGTCACCCCTCCACTTT.